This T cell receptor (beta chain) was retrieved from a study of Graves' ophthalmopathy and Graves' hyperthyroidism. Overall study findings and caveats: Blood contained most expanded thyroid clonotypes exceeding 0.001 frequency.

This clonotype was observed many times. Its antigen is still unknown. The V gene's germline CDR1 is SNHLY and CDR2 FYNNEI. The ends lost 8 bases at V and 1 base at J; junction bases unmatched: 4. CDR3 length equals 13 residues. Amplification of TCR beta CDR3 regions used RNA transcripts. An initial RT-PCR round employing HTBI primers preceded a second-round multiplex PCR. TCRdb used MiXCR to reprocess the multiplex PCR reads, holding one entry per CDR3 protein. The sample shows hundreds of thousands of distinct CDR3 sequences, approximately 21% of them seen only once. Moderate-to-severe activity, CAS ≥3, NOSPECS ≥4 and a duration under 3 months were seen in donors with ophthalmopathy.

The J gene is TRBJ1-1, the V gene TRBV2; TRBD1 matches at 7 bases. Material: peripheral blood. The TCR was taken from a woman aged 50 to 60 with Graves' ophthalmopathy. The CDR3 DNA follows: TGTGCCAGCGGCAGACAGGGGAACACTGAAGCTTTCTTT. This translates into CASGRQGNTEAFF.